This entry features one TCR beta chain sequence. What it recognizes is unknown. The PCR was carried out with 60 Vbeta primers and 13 Jbeta primers. Sequenced by immunoSEQ multiplex PCR; TCRdb stores in-frame clones only, minus some. The sample yields over 100,000 clones, more than 60% seen once. This specimen comes from a study of cytomegalovirus exposure and HLA in healthy donors. Across the study: From HLA-typed donors, an early data release held 70 million to 95 million unique TCRs.

The study's findings and limits: As a later analysis showed, several of the most significant clusters appeared to be linked to common viral pathogens.

This clonotype originated in a man aged 40-50 years in good health and CMV-seropositive. Sequenced input: PBMCs.

The DNA of the CDR3 is TGCGCCAGCAGCCAATCCCTCGAGCGAGCCGCCTACAATGAGCAGTTCTTC. Protein: CASSQSLERAAYNEQFF. This rearrangement joins TRBV4-3 to TRBJ2-1; D is unresolved. The CDR3 sequence is 17 residues long. The germline V gene encodes CDR1 LGHNA and CDR2 YSLEER. V was shortened by 2 bases and J by 2 bases, with 16 bases between the two germline ends.